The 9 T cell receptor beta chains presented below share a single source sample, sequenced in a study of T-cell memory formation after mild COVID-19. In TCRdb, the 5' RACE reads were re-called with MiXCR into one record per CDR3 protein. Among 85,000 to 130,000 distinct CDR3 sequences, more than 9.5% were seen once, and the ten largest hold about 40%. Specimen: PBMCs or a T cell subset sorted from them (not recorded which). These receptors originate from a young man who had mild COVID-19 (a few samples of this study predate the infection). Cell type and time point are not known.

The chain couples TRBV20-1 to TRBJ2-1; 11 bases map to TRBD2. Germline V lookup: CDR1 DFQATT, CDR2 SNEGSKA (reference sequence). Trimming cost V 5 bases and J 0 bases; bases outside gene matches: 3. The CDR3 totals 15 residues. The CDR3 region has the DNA TGCAGTGCTCCCGGGACTAGCGGCTCCTACAATGAGCAGTTCTTC. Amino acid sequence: CSAPGTSGSYNEQFF.

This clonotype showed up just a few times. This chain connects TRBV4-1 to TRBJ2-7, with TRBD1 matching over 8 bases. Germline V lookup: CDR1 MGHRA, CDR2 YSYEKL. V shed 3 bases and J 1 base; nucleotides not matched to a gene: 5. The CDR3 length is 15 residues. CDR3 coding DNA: TGCGCCAGCAGCCAGATTTGGGACAGGTCCTACGAGCAGTACTTC. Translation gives CASSQIWDRSYEQYF.

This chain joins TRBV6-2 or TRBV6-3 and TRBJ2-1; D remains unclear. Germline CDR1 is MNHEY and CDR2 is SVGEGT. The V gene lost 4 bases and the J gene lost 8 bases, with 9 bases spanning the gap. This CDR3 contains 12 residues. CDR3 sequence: CASSLPWDEQFF. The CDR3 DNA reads TGTGCCAGCAGTTTGCCATGGGATGAGCAGTTCTTC.

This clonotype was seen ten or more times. The chain's CDR3 is CSVRALKGYTF. Written as DNA, the CDR3 is TGCAGCGTGAGGGCCCTGAAGGGCTACACCTTC. This chain links TRBV29-1 with TRBJ1-2; D is unresolved. With 6 bases removed from V and 8 bases from J, the gap between germline ends came to 13 bases. Germline loops: CDR1 SQVTM, CDR2 ANQGSEA. The CDR3 runs to 11 residues.

This CDR3 is CASSWSQGDSGNTIYF. DNA for the CDR3: TGTGCCAGCAGTTGGTCACAGGGGGACTCTGGAAACACCATATATTTT. The V and J genes are TRBV6-5 and TRBJ1-3; 8 bases agree with TRBD1. V lost 4 bases, J lost 0 bases, and 5 bases stayed unmatched. CDR3 length: 16 residues. Looked up from germline, CDR1 is MNHEY and CDR2 is SVGAGI.

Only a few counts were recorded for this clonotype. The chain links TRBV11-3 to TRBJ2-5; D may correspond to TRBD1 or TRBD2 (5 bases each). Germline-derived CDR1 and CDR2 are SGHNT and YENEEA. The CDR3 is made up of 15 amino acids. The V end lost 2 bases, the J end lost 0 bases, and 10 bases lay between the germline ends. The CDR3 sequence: CASSLSRDHQETQYF. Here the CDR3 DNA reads TGTGCCAGCAGCTTATCCCGGGACCACCAAGAGACCCAGTACTTC.

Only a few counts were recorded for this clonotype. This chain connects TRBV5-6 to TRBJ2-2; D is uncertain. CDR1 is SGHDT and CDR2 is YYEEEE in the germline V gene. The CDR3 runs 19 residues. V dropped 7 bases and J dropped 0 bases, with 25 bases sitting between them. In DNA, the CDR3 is TGTGCCAGCGAGCCCGCGTACGCGCCTCCGCCCCCGAACACCGGGGAGCTGTTTTTT. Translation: CASEPAYAPPPPNTGELFF.

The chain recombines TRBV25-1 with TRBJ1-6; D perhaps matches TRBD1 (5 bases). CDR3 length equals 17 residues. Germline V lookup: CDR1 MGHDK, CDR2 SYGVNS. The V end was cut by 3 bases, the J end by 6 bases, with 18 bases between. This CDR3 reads CASSDLTGGRINSPLHF. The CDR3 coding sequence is TGTGCCAGCAGTGATTTGACCGGGGGACGGATTAATTCACCCCTCCACTTT.

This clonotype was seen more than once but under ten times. The CDR3 nucleotides read TGTGCCAGCAGCTTGGGGCCCTGGGACAATGAGCAGTTCTTC. As protein: CASSLGPWDNEQFF. The rearrangement joins TRBV5-6 to TRBJ2-1; D is uncertain. This CDR3 comprises 14 residues. From germline, CDR1 is SGHDT and CDR2 YYEEEE. V dropped 0 bases and J dropped 5 bases, with 9 bases sitting between them.